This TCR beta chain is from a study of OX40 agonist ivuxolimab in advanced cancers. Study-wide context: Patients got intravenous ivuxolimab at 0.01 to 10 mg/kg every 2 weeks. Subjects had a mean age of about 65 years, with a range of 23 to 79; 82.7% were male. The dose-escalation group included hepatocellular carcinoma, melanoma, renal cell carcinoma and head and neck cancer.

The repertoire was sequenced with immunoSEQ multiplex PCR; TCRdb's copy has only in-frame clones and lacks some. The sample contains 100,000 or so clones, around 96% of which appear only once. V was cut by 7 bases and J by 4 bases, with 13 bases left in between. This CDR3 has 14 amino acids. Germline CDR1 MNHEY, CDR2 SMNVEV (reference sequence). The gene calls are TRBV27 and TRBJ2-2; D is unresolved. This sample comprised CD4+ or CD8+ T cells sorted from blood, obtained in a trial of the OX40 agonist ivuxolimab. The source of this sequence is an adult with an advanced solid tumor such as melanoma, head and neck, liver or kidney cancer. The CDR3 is CASTTKLVTGELFF. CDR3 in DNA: TGTGCCAGCACCACTAAGCTAGTCACCGGGGAGCTGTTTTTT.